Each of the 19 T cell receptor beta chains below was sequenced from the same sample in a study of vaccination and CD4 T cells after COVID-19. An Oncomine TCR Beta short-read assay was used to sequence the DNA from cultured CD4+ T cells. In TCRdb, the PCR reads were re-called with MiXCR into one record per CDR3 protein. Of thousands of distinct CDR3 sequences listed, approximately 40% were seen once; the top ten hold about 34%. Their antigens remain unidentified. Treatment noted: approximately nine-day PBMC culture with coronavirus spike peptide pools or control peptides (ViraFEST assay). Prior to the COVID-19 pandemic (2011-2018), the unexposed donor's CD4+ T cells were collected. Material for sequencing was CD4+ T cells from blood, cultured in vitro. All receptors derive from a human donor in good health.

This clonotype has only a few counts. CDR3 sequence: CATQPTGRIQETQYF. The CDR3, as DNA: TGTGCCACCCAGCCGACAGGGCGTATCCAAGAGACCCAGTACTTC. The J gene is TRBJ2-5, the V gene TRBV6-2 or TRBV6-3; TRBD1 matches 7 bases. The CDR3 consists of 15 residues. Trimming cost V 10 bases and J 1 base; bases outside gene matches: 12. Looked up from germline, CDR1 is MNHEY and CDR2 is SVGEGT.

This clonotype was seen only a few times. The gene calls are TRBV10-3 and TRBJ2-1, with D possibly being TRBD2 (6 bases). V dropped 10 bases and J dropped 8 bases, with 18 bases sitting between them. CDR1 ENHRY and CDR2 SYGVKD come from the germline V gene. CDR3 length: 13 residues. Here the CDR3 DNA reads TGTGCCAGCGGGGACGGGGCCCCCGATGAGCAGTTCTTC. This encodes CASGDGAPDEQFF.

This chain connects TRBV19 to TRBJ1-5, with D possibly being TRBD1 (5 bases). V shed 0 bases and J shed 8 bases, with 11 bases lying between them. The CDR3 loop spans 14 amino acids. The germline CDR1 and CDR2 sequences are LNHDA and SQIVND (reference sequence). This CDR3 is CASSIDGWGKPQHF. Written as DNA, the CDR3 is TGTGCCAGTAGTATAGATGGGTGGGGGAAGCCCCAGCATTTT.

The V and J genes are TRBV10-2 and TRBJ1-1, with D perhaps matching TRBD1 (6 bases). The germline V gene has CDR1 WSHSY and CDR2 SAAADI. The CDR3 length is 12 residues. Trimming shortened V by 8 bases and J by 4 bases, and 11 bases separated the two germline ends. The CDR3 coding sequence is TGCGCCAGCGGAAGACAGGCCACTGAAGCTTTCTTT. Residues: CASGRQATEAFF.

There are a few counts of this clonotype. The CDR3 sequence: CASSPDPTYGYTF. The CDR3 nucleotides are TGTGCCAGCAGCCCGGATCCCACCTATGGCTACACCTTC. V is TRBV6-1 and J is TRBJ1-2; D is ambiguous. The germline CDR1 and CDR2 sequences are MNHNS and SASEGT. The V end lost 6 bases, the J end lost 4 bases, and 12 bases lay between the germline ends. This CDR3 is 13 amino acids long.

The J gene is TRBJ1-5, the V gene TRBV6-1, with D uncertain. Germline assignment: CDR1 MNHNS and CDR2 SASEGT. This CDR3 region has 14 residues. V gave up 8 bases and J gave up 0 bases, with 11 bases separating them. The CDR3 bases are TGTGCCAGCCGGCCAGTTTATAGCAATCAGCCCCAGCATTTT. Residues: CASRPVYSNQPQHF.

The chain combines TRBV20-1 with TRBJ1-2; tentatively, D is TRBD1 (5 bases). This CDR3 is built from 11 residues. Germline V gene data show CDR1 as DFQATT and CDR2 as SNEGSKA (reference sequence). V was pared by 6 bases and J by 6 bases, with 11 bases between. The CDR3 DNA sequence: TGCAGTGCCCCCTGGGGGGATGGCTACACCTTC. Amino acids: CSAPWGDGYTF.

Only a few counts were recorded for this clonotype. The chain joins TRBV27 to TRBJ1-5, with 10 bases aligning to TRBD1. The CDR3 has 14 residues. The ends lost 5 bases at V and 8 bases at J; junction bases unmatched: 6. In germline, CDR1 is MNHEY, CDR2 SMNVEV (reference sequence). CDR3 amino acids: CASSLGQGGKPQHF. Here the CDR3 DNA reads TGTGCCAGCAGTCTTGGACAGGGGGGGAAGCCCCAGCATTTT.

V gene TRBV7-9 combines with J gene TRBJ1-1; D remains ambiguous. This CDR3 is 13 amino acids long. V lost 3 bases, J lost 3 bases, and 8 bases lay in between. The germline V gene has CDR1 SEHNR and CDR2 FQNEAQ (reference sequence). Here the CDR3 DNA reads TGTGCCAGCAGCTTTACAGTGGACACTGAAGCTTTCTTT. Residues: CASSFTVDTEAFF.

The chain is built from TRBV15 and TRBJ2-7; 7 nucleotides line up with TRBD2. CDR1 and CDR2 (germline): LNHNV, YYDKDF (reference sequence). Losses at the gene ends were 3 bases for V and 0 bases for J; bases not matched to a gene: 8. The CDR3 has 16 amino acids. CDR3 loop: CATSRGGTRSSYEQYF. The CDR3 nucleotides are TGTGCCACCAGCAGGGGAGGGACGAGGAGCTCCTACGAGCAGTACTTC.

This clonotype has more than one count but fewer than ten. V and J are TRBV2 and TRBJ2-5; D possibly corresponds to TRBD2 (7 bases). Per germline, CDR1 SNHLY and CDR2 FYNNEI. This CDR3 is built from 15 residues. Trimming removed 5 bases from V and 0 bases from J, with 13 bases in between. The CDR3 region has the DNA TGTGCCAGCAGTAGGGCGGGGGCGTACCAAGAGACCCAGTACTTC. Amino acid sequence: CASSRAGAYQETQYF.

This rearrangement joins TRBV7-9 to TRBJ2-1, with D perhaps matching TRBD1 or TRBD2 (5 bases each). CDR3 length: 16 amino acids. V gave up 5 bases and J gave up 5 bases, with 19 bases separating them. The germline CDR1 and CDR2 sequences are SEHNR and FQNEAQ (reference sequence). Here the CDR3 DNA reads TGTGCCAGCAGCCCAAGGGGCCCGGGGAACGACAATGAGCAGTTCTTC. Translation gives CASSPRGPGNDNEQFF.

The chain employs TRBV6-2 or TRBV6-3 and TRBJ1-1; the D is unclear. Trimming pared 4 bases from V and 1 base from J, leaving 7 bases between. CDR3 length: 13 residues. Looked up from germline, CDR1 is MNHEY and CDR2 is SVGEGT. This chain's CDR3 is CASSFWTNTEAFF. CDR3 DNA sequence: TGTGCCAGCAGTTTTTGGACGAACACTGAAGCTTTCTTT.

As to this clonotype: At one end, the junction sequence differs from germline, possibly due to a read error. This chain joins TRBV20-1 and TRBJ2-5; a weak D match, TRBD2 (6 bases). The CDR3 sequence is 12 residues long. Germline loops: CDR1 DFQATT, CDR2 SNEGSKA (reference sequence). DNA for the CDR3: TGCAGTGTTAGAGGAGGGTCAGAGACCCAGTACTTC. This encodes CSVRGGSETQYF.

The chain uses TRBV2 and TRBJ2-5; D gene uncertain. Germline assignment: CDR1 SNHLY and CDR2 FYNNEI. V lost 6 bases and J lost 5, with 13 bases in between. CDR3 length: 13 amino acids. CDR3 coding DNA: TGTGCCAGCAGCGCGGACGTCCGGGAGACCCAGTACTTC. Residues: CASSADVRETQYF.

This chain joins TRBV25-1 and TRBJ1-1, with a weak D call TRBD1 (5 bases). V shed 3 bases and J shed 6 bases, with 17 bases lying between them. The V gene's germline CDR1 is MGHDK and CDR2 SYGVNS. The CDR3 spans 15 residues. CDR3: CASSDYFGGGAEAFF. The CDR3 nucleotides read TGTGCCAGCAGTGATTACTTTGGGGGTGGGGCTGAAGCTTTCTTT.

This chain links TRBV7-2 with TRBJ2-2; no clear D. This CDR3 contains 12 residues. Germline assignment: CDR1 SGHTA and CDR2 FQGNSA. The V and J ends lost 8 bases and 6 bases respectively, with 10 bases between them. CDR3 sequence reads: CASGRFSGELFF. CDR3 in DNA: TGTGCCAGCGGAAGGTTCTCCGGGGAGCTGTTTTTT.

The CDR3 DNA reads TGTGCCAGCAGTCATGACTACTACGAGCAGTACTTC. Translating gives CASSHDYYEQYF. The rearrangement uses TRBV6-1 and TRBJ2-7, with TRBD2 as a possible D gene (5 bases). From germline, CDR1 is MNHNS and CDR2 SASEGT. The germline V and J ends were trimmed by 5 bases and 3 bases, with 8 bases remaining between them. The CDR3 runs 12 residues.

A few counts support this clonotype. V and J are TRBV5-1 and TRBJ1-2; TRBD1 aligns across 11 bases. Per germline, CDR1 SGHRS and CDR2 YFSETQ. The V segment lost 3 bases and the J segment 5 bases; nucleotides outside the gene matches: 6. The CDR3 length is 15 residues. The CDR3 DNA follows: TGCGCCAGCAGCTATGGACAGGGGGCTGCATATGGCTACACCTTC. Amino acid sequence: CASSYGQGAAYGYTF. The whole variable domain, filled in from reference TRBV5-1 and TRBJ1-2, reads KAGVTQTPRYLIKTRGQQVTLSCSPISGHRSVSWYQQTPGQGLQFLFEYFSETQRNKGNFPGRFSGRQFSNSRSEMNVSTLELGDSALYLCASSYGQGAAYGYTFGSGTRLTVV.